This entry lists 6 T cell receptor beta chains sequenced from one sample in a study of T cells after posttransplantation cyclophosphamide. Control samples came 1 year after myeloablative marrow transplants with methotrexate plus calcineurin inhibitor. The assay was immunoSEQ multiplex PCR, and TCRdb's table has in-frame clones only and misses some. The table records more than 20,000 clones, 75% to 90% of them present only once. Source: PBMCs, taken around 370 days after allogeneic stem cell transplant with calcineurin inhibitor and methotrexate. The source is a female patient between 30 and 40 years old who received an allogeneic stem cell transplant from an unrelated donor, was CMV-positive, and had acute and chronic GVHD. These T cells may partly come from the graft donor.

V is TRBV29-1 and J is TRBJ2-1; 11 bases align to TRBD1. CDR1 SQVTM and CDR2 ANQGSEA come from the germline V gene. The CDR3 extends over 14 amino acids. With V trimmed by 6 bases and J by 4 bases, 5 bases remained unmatched. The CDR3 nucleotides are TGCAGCGTCCTCGGACAGGGGGCGTACAATGAGCAGTTCTTC. It is translated as CSVLGQGAYNEQFF.

The chain has TRBV7-8 and TRBJ1-2; TRBD1 matches 10 bases. The V gene end was trimmed by 6 bases and the J gene end by 0 bases; junction bases not matched to a gene: 7. In germline, CDR1 is SGHVS, CDR2 FQNEAQ. The CDR3 runs to 16 residues. In nucleotides, the CDR3 is TGTGCCAGCAGTCTTAGGGGGACAGGGGCTAACTATGGCTACACCTTC. It is translated as CASSLRGTGANYGYTF.

This clone was seen just once. This chain links TRBV7-2 with TRBJ2-3, with no clear D. This CDR3 is built from 16 residues. Trimming shortened V by 3 bases and J by 0 bases, and 13 bases separated the two germline ends. Per germline, CDR1 SGHTA and CDR2 FQGNSA. The CDR3 nucleotides read TGTGCCAGCAGCTTCCGCGGCCGGCCTAGCACAGATACGCAGTATTTT. Its translation is CASSFRGRPSTDTQYF.

This clone was seen just once. The chain uses TRBV6-5 and TRBJ2-7; 9 positions agree with TRBD1. The CDR3 runs 14 residues. Unmatched junction bases numbered 4, after V lost 2 bases and J lost 5 bases. CDR1 and CDR2 from the germline V gene are MNHEY and SVGAGI. CDR3 bases: TGTGCCAGCAGTTACGGGACAGGGTGGAACGAGCAGTACTTC. This codes for CASSYGTGWNEQYF.

The chain joins TRBV6-1 to TRBJ2-1; 8 bases are shared with TRBD1. The V and J ends lost 4 bases and 6 bases, in that order; junction bases with no gene match: 8. There are 15 residues in the CDR3. The germline gives CDR1 MNHNS, CDR2 SASEGT. CDR3 bases: TGTGCCAGCAGTGTCCTAGCCCAGGGGGCCAATGAGCAGTTCTTC. Amino acids: CASSVLAQGANEQFF.

The chain uses TRBV13 and TRBJ2-5; D might be TRBD1 (5 bases). The CDR3 has 15 residues. From germline, CDR1 is PRHDT and CDR2 FYEKMQ (reference sequence). Trimming shortened V by 3 bases and J by 2 bases, and 13 bases separated the two germline ends. In nucleotides, the CDR3 is TGTGCCAGCAGCTTTCAGGGTCTATTTCAAGAGACCCAGTACTTC. Its protein is CASSFQGLFQETQYF.